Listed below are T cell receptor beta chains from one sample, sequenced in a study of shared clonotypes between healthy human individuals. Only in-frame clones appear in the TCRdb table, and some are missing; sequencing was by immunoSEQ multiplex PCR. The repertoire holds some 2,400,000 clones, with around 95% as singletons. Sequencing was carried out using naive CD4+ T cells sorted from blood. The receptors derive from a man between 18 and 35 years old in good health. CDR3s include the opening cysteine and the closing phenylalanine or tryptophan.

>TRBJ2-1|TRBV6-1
CASSEAILALWDNEQFF
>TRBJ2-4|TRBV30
CAWSYNRGAKNIQYF
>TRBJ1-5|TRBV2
CASSRDLNQPQHF
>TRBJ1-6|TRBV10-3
CAISATVGSPLHF
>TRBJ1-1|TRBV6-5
CASSSSGQPNTEAFF
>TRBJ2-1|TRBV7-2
CASSLASGGLYNEQFF
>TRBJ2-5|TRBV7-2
CASSSFWAGGQETQYF
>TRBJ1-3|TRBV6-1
CASRAANSGNTIYF
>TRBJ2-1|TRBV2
CASSGISSYNEQFF
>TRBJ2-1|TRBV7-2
CASSSGQGNVNEQFF
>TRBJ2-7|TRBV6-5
CASSYSIRGTSYEQYF